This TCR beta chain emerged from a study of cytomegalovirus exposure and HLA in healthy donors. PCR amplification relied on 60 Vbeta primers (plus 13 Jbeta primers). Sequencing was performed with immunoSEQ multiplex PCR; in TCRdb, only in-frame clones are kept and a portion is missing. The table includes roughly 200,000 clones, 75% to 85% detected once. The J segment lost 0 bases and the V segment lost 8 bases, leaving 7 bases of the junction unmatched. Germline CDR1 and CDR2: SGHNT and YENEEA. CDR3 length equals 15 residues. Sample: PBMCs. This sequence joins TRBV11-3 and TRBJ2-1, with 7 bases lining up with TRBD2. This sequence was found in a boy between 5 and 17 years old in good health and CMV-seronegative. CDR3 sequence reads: CASRLGGGSYNEQFF. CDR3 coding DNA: TGTGCCAGCCGTCTGGGCGGGGGCTCCTACAATGAGCAGTTCTTC.